The entry below gives a single T cell receptor (beta chain) sequence along with its context. Trimming cost V 1 base and J 0 bases; bases outside gene matches: 7. Germline loops: CDR1 SGHRS, CDR2 YFSETQ. The CDR3 sequence is 17 residues long. Those who participated ranged in age from roughly 18 to 90 years and resided in some 24 US areas. Assignment of participants to cohorts was predicated upon participant-reported clinical history. Recovery meant two consecutive negative NP/OP PCR tests, professional clearance, or resolved symptoms. Original processing methods: Amplification with reference gene primers provided the estimates of nucleated cell counts. This table comes from immunoSEQ multiplex PCR, and its TCRdb copy is limited to in-frame clones, with some not included. V, J and clone size were drawn from that table, and D and trimming were deduced from the DNA. The table has about 200,000 clones, just under 90% seen once.

This specimen belongs to a study of blood T cell repertoires in COVID-19. The genes are TRBV5-1 and TRBJ1-2; 9 bases line up with TRBD1. This TCR came from a man aged 30 to 39 who had recovered from COVID-19. The sequenced sample consisted of PBMCs or T cells enriched from blood (not recorded which). CDR3 DNA: TGCGCCAGCAGCTTGAGAACCGGGACAGGGACTAACTATGGCTACACCTTC. It codes for CASSLRTGTGTNYGYTF.